This is a list of T cell receptor beta chains from one sample in a study of blood T cell repertoires in COVID-19. Clones were read by immunoSEQ multiplex PCR, and TCRdb kept only the in-frame ones, dropping some. Seen here are over 250,000 clones, about nine tenths observed once, and the top ten hold around 9%. The sample consisted of PBMCs or T cells enriched from blood (not recorded which). The receptors stem from a woman between 18 and 30 years old who had recovered from COVID-19. The CDR3 runs from the conserved cysteine through the conserved F or W. Fields, in order: clone size, D gene, V gene, J gene, CDR3 protein, CDR3 DNA. A D gene is named only where the DNA matches it firmly. Part of the rows lack a size; the others show once, few, many or a class for expanded clones.

>NA|NA|TRBV7-6|TRBJ2-7
CASSRDSAYEQYF
TGTGCCAGCAGCCGTGACAGTGCCTACGAGCAGTACTTC
>NA|NA|TRBV28|TRBJ2-1
CASSLPAGLVINEQFF
TGTGCCAGCAGTTTACCCGCAGGTCTTGTAATCAATGAGCAGTTCTTC
>NA|TRBD2|TRBV4-2|TRBJ2-3
CASSLSGLAGVLSTDTQYF
TGTGCCAGCAGCCTGTCGGGACTAGCGGGAGTGCTTAGCACAGATACGCAGTATTTT
>NA|TRBD2|TRBV19|TRBJ2-1
CASSTTHGTSQVYTEQFF
TGTGCCAGTAGTACAACCCACGGGACTAGTCAGGTATACACTGAGCAGTTCTTC
>NA|NA|TRBV2|TRBJ1-6
CATEQGYSPLHF
TGTGCCACCGAACAGGGTTATTCACCCCTCCACTTT
>NA|TRBD1|TRBV19|TRBJ2-2
CASSIGTEELFF
TGTGCCAGTAGTATCGGGACAGAAGAGCTGTTTTTT
>once|TRBD1|TRBV28|TRBJ2-7
CASKSGTAKEEQYF
TGTGCCAGCAAATCCGGGACAGCGAAGGAGGAGCAGTACTTC
>NA|TRBD2|TRBV28|TRBJ2-1
CASAGVAGAISGEQFF
TGTGCCAGCGCTGGGGTAGCGGGGGCCATAAGCGGTGAGCAGTTCTTC
>NA|NA|TRBV7-9|TRBJ1-1
CASSFPKGGPSMNTEAFF
TGTGCCAGCAGTTTCCCCAAGGGGGGGCCCTCGATGAACACTGAAGCTTTCTTT
>NA|NA|TRBV7-2|TRBJ1-5
CASSLSGAHQPQHF
TGTGCCAGCAGCTTATCAGGGGCCCATCAGCCCCAGCATTTT
>few|TRBD2|TRBV11-2|TRBJ2-1
CASSPEGGPRYNEQFF
TGTGCCAGCAGCCCGGAGGGAGGGCCTCGATACAATGAGCAGTTCTTC
>NA|TRBD2|TRBV28|TRBJ2-1
CASSHGTSGIDGEQFF
TGTGCCAGCAGTCACGGGACTAGCGGGATCGATGGTGAGCAGTTCTTC
>NA|TRBD2|TRBV2|TRBJ2-5
CASRTGTSGETQYF
TGTGCCAGCAGGACCGGGACTAGCGGGGAGACCCAGTACTTC
>NA|NA|TRBV10-3|TRBJ2-6
CAISARSSGANVLTF
TGTGCCATCAGTGCTAGGAGCTCTGGGGCCAACGTCCTGACTTTC
>NA|NA|TRBV12-5|TRBJ2-6
CASGLGGAGSGANVLTF
TGTGCTAGTGGTTTAGGAGGGGCCGGCTCTGGGGCCAACGTCCTGACTTTC
>once|TRBD1|TRBV5-6|TRBJ2-5
CASSDREKRAQYF
TGTGCCAGCAGCGACAGGGAGAAAAGGGCCCAGTACTTC
>NA|NA|TRBV14|TRBJ1-1
CASSQVGGEAFF
TGTGCCAGCAGCCAGGTTGGGGGGGAAGCTTTCTTT
>NA|NA|TRBV19|TRBJ1-2
CASSISGENGYTF
TGTGCCAGCTCCATTTCGGGGGAAAATGGCTACACCTTC
>few|NA|TRBV18|TRBJ2-2
CASSPQGINTGELFF
TGTGCCAGCTCGCCGCAGGGGATAAACACCGGGGAGCTGTTTTTT
>NA|NA|TRBV7-2|TRBJ2-2
CASSLGQANTGELFF
TGTGCCAGCAGCTTAGGACAGGCGAACACCGGGGAGCTGTTTTTT
>few|NA|TRBV6-5|TRBJ2-6
CATKTGFGANVLTF
TGTGCCACCAAAACAGGGTTTGGGGCCAACGTCCTGACTTTC
>NA|TRBD1|TRBV7-9|TRBJ2-7
CASSPQDRAYEQYF
TGTGCCAGCAGCCCCCAGGACAGGGCCTACGAGCAGTACTTC
>NA|NA|TRBV5-1|TRBJ2-7
CASSALTGGSYEQYF
TGCGCCAGCAGCGCCCTTACCGGGGGATCCTACGAGCAGTACTTC
>NA|NA|TRBV13|TRBJ1-2
CASSFTNYGYTF
TGTGCCAGCAGCTTCACAAACTATGGCTACACCTTC
>NA|TRBD2|TRBV4-1|TRBJ2-3
CASSRTGTSGITDTQYF
TGCGCCAGCAGCCGGACCGGGACTAGCGGAATCACAGATACGCAGTATTTT
>once|NA|TRBV7-9|TRBJ1-4
CASSAHRIGEKLFF
TGTGCCAGCAGCGCTCATAGGATCGGGGAAAAACTGTTTTTT
>NA|TRBD2|TRBV7-3|TRBJ2-5
CASSLYGLAGIETQYF
TGTGCCAGCAGCTTATACGGACTAGCGGGAATAGAGACCCAGTACTTC
>NA|NA|TRBV27|TRBJ2-7
CASSQGLDYEQYF
TGTGCCAGCAGTCAGGGACTCGACTACGAGCAGTACTTC